This is a list of T cell receptor beta chains from one sample in a study of T cell repertoires in cytomegalovirus infection. One entry per CDR3 protein results from TCRdb running MiXCR on the reads. The table lists some 120,000 distinct CDR3 sequences, 32% of them singletons. These receptors are not linked to any known antigen. This specimen was CD8+ T cells from cultured PBMCs, taken from culture after CMV antigen stimulation. These receptors were collected from a human donor in good health (CMV status not recorded). Some clones in this sample may be carry-over from other donors' samples. The CDR3 runs from the conserved cysteine through the conserved F or W. The D gene is left open where the match is weak. Expanded clones get a size class; other rows say once, few or many, or leave the size out.

-	-	TRBV7-2	TRBJ2-1	TGTGCCAGCAGCTTAGAAAGGGGGGGCTCCTTCTACAATGAGCAGTTCTTC	CASSLERGGSFYNEQFF
many	-	TRBV11-3	TRBJ2-1	TGTGCCAGCAGCTTAGGGAGGCGGAACAATGAGCAGTTCTTC	CASSLGRRNNEQFF
many	TRBD2	TRBV7-9	TRBJ2-7	TGTGCCAGCAGCTTAGTGGCGGGGGGGTTCTACGAGCAGTACTTC	CASSLVAGGFYEQYF
-	-	TRBV4-1	TRBJ1-5	TGCGCCAGCAGCCAGTCGGGGGGGAGCAATCAGCCCCAGCATTTT	CASSQSGGSNQPQHF
-	TRBD1	TRBV2	TRBJ2-1	TGTGCCAGCAACCCAAGGGGGCAGGACAATGAGCAGTTCTTC	CASNPRGQDNEQFF
-	-	TRBV2	TRBJ1-1	TGTGCCAGCCCCGGGGGGTTGAACACTGAAGCTTTCTTT	CASPGGLNTEAFF
few	-	TRBV4-1	TRBJ1-1	TGCGCCAGCAGCCAAGGTCTCCAGGCGAACACTGAAGCTTTCTTT	CASSQGLQANTEAFF
-	TRBD1	TRBV20-1	TRBJ2-7	TGCAGTGCTAGAGACCGGTTGAGGGGGCCAACCTACGAGCAGTACTTC	CSARDRLRGPTYEQYF
-	TRBD2	TRBV7-6	TRBJ2-7	TGTGCCAGCAGTGTAGCGGGGGGGCCTTACGAGCAGTACTTC	CASSVAGGPYEQYF
few	-	TRBV7-6	TRBJ2-2	TGTGCCAGCAGCTTCAGCGAAACAGCCAATCGCGAGGAGCTGTTTTTT	CASSFSETANREELFF
few	-	TRBV7-4	TRBJ1-2	TGTGCCAGCAGCTTTCCGTTAGTAACAGTCAACTATGGCTACACCTTC	CASSFPLVTVNYGYTF
few	-	TRBV7-9	TRBJ1-1	TGTGCCAGCAGCCGATCATTTTCAGGGGTGGCTTTCTTT	CASSRSFSGVAFF
-	TRBD2	TRBV12-3/TRBV12-4	TRBJ2-2	TGTGCCAGCAGCCCGGGACTAGCAGGGGCCGGGGAGCTGTTTTTT	CASSPGLAGAGELFF
-	-	TRBV6-5	TRBJ2-3	TGTGCCAGCAGTTACACCGTACCTTTCGCAGATACGCAGTATTTT	CASSYTVPFADTQYF
-	-	TRBV6-1	TRBJ1-5	TGTGCCAGCAGTATAGGGACTCAGGATAGCAATCAGCCCCAGCATTTT	CASSIGTQDSNQPQHF
-	TRBD1	TRBV7-9	TRBJ2-1	TGTGCCAGCAGCCCCCGGGACAGGGGAGACAATGAGCAGTTCTTC	CASSPRDRGDNEQFF
many	TRBD1	TRBV12-3/TRBV12-4	TRBJ2-1	TGTGCCAGCAGTTTATTTGTAGGGGGCGTCAGGGATGAGCAGTTCTTC	CASSLFVGGVRDEQFF
-	TRBD1	TRBV4-2	TRBJ1-2	TGTGCCAGCAGCCCCTTCGGGACAGGGATTTCCCCGTCCTATGGCTACACCTTC	CASSPFGTGISPSYGYTF
-	-	TRBV7-2	TRBJ2-2	TGTGCCAGCCCCGTAAGGGGCCTGAACACCGGGGAGCTGTTTTTT	CASPVRGLNTGELFF
-	-	TRBV12-3/TRBV12-4	TRBJ1-3	TGTGCCAGCGAAAGTCTGGGGGGTAGAGGGTACACCATATATTTT	CASESLGGRGYTIYF
few	TRBD2	TRBV10-3	TRBJ2-7	TGTGCCATCGCTAGCGGGGGTCACTACGAGCAGTACTTC	CAIASGGHYEQYF
few	-	TRBV15	TRBJ2-6	TGTGCCACCAGCAGCCTCCCGGCCCGGTGGGGTGGGGCCAACGTCCTGACTTTC	CATSSLPARWGGANVLTF
few	TRBD1	TRBV4-1	TRBJ2-1	TGCGCCAGCAGCCAAGATGGGGACAGCTACAATGAGCAGTTCTTC	CASSQDGDSYNEQFF
-	TRBD1	TRBV27	TRBJ2-2	TGTGCCAGCAGTTTGACAGGGGGAAACACCGGGGAGCTGTTTTTT	CASSLTGGNTGELFF
-	TRBD1	TRBV7-9	TRBJ2-2	TGTGCCAGCAGCTTCCCAGGGGGTCGTATCGGGGAGCTGTTTTTT	CASSFPGGRIGELFF
many	-	TRBV6-2/TRBV6-3	TRBJ2-1	TGTGCCAGCAGTTATGTGGCTGAGCAGTTCTTC	CASSYVAEQFF
once	-	TRBV4-1	TRBJ1-6	TGCGCCAGCGGAGGGGGAAATTCACCCCTCCACTTT	CASGGGNSPLHF
few	-	TRBV7-6	TRBJ1-2	TGTGCCAGCAGCGACCCCGGGACTGACTATGGCTACACCTTC	CASSDPGTDYGYTF
few	-	TRBV4-3	TRBJ2-1	TGCGCCAGCAGCCAAGAACTGCGGAATGAGCAGTTCTTC	CASSQELRNEQFF
few	TRBD1	TRBV7-6	TRBJ2-7	TGTGCCAGCAGCATAAGGACAGGGCGAGAGCAGTACTTC	CASSIRTGREQYF
-	-	TRBV4-3	TRBJ1-2	TGCGCCAGCAGCCAAGAAGATCGGACTTATCCCGGGTATGGCTACACCTTC	CASSQEDRTYPGYGYTF
many	TRBD1	TRBV7-2	TRBJ1-1	TGTGCCAGCAGCTTAGGAGGGACAGGGTTTAACACTGAAGCTTTCTTT	CASSLGGTGFNTEAFF
-	-	TRBV6-2/TRBV6-3	TRBJ2-7	TGTGCCAGCAGTCATCCCGGGACGAAGAGCTACGAGCAGTACTTC	CASSHPGTKSYEQYF
-	TRBD1	TRBV6-1	TRBJ2-7	TGTGCCAGCAGTGAAATGACAGGGGGCAATATCTACGAGCAGTACTTC	CASSEMTGGNIYEQYF